These T cell receptor beta chains were read from a single sample in a study of blood T cell repertoires in COVID-19. The assay was immunoSEQ multiplex PCR, and TCRdb's table has in-frame clones only and misses some. Of around 300,000 clones listed, 75% to 90% are singletons. Sequenced sample: peripheral blood. Receptor source: a woman in her 70s with COVID-19, enrolled during active disease. Each CDR3 is given without its conserved first and last residue. A D gene is named only where the DNA matches it firmly.

cdr3_aa d_call j_call v_call
SVDEGLYSNQPQH . TRBJ1-5 TRBV29-1
SVVGEYGYT . TRBJ1-2 TRBV29-1
ASSRGQNTEAF . TRBJ1-1 TRBV9
SASSQDDQPQH . TRBJ1-5 TRBV20-1
ASSFQGAGGYT TRBD1 TRBJ1-2 TRBV7-2
ASSQLNGGGYGYT . TRBJ1-2 TRBV4-1
AWSGENYSPLH . TRBJ1-6 TRBV30
ASGQGLETQY . TRBJ2-5 TRBV2
ASSEGGGGQPQH . TRBJ1-5 TRBV6-1
ASSPTGGALYYGYT . TRBJ1-2 TRBV7-2
ATRGGQPNTEAF TRBD1 TRBJ1-1 TRBV24-1
ASSKTDEQY . TRBJ2-7 TRBV10-2
ASSQRVQGGEKLF TRBD1 TRBJ1-4 TRBV4-2
ASSLVQKNEAF . TRBJ1-1 TRBV5-1
ASSAYPGTGSTEAF TRBD1 TRBJ1-1 TRBV28
ASQQGLVNEKLF TRBD1 TRBJ1-4 TRBV2
ASSLGQEQF . TRBJ2-1 TRBV19
ASRQGGIETQY . TRBJ2-5 TRBV19
ASSVAASSGGYEQY TRBD2 TRBJ2-7 TRBV9
ASTLNGATNEKLF . TRBJ1-4 TRBV6-5
ASSLGFVGNTEAF . TRBJ1-1 TRBV5-1
ASSVPAGAGPYEQY TRBD2 TRBJ2-7 TRBV10-2
SVATGGFNEKLF TRBD1 TRBJ1-4 TRBV29-1